Below, one T cell receptor (beta chain) is given with its context. The antigen this receptor binds is unknown. No per-base quality is available; no much larger clone lies one base away. Reads for this sample came from an Illumina NovaSeq 6000. TCRalpha and TCRbeta cDNA libraries were constructed by 5'RACE with constant-segment primers, with sample barcodes and unique molecular identifiers being introduced. RNA was extracted from every sample with Trizol reagent. Amplification of the libraries took two PCR steps, and the second step added a second sample barcode plus Illumina TruSeq adapters. The libraries were sequenced on an Illumina NovaSeq using 2 x 150 bp paired-end reads. Concerning the study's data processing: Demultiplexing of reads and collapsing into UMI-guided consensus sequences were performed with migec v1.2.7. With mixcr v2.1.11, UMI consensuses were aligned to TRA and TRB V and J templates and assembled into clonotypes. Expanded or contracted clonotypes were those called significant by both edgeR and NoisET, with noise models trained on biological replicates. edgeR calls used a false discovery rate-adjusted p below 0.01 and a log2 fold-change threshold of 1. PCA with hierarchical clustering of max-normalized trajectories of the 1000 most abundant clonotypes was used as exploratory dynamics analysis. Each responding clone was given a CD4 or CD8 phenotype based on the CD4+ and CD8+ repertoires, which had been sequenced separately. TCRdb trimmed public reads at Q25 via fastp, called clones via MiXCR and kept in-frame beta chains. Here each entry gathers all rows of one CDR3 protein and keeps the most common genes and DNA. TCRdb, rather than the study authors, made the V and J calls. The sample table contains 150,000 or so distinct CDR3 sequences; only one count was recorded for approximately 25% of them. The ten largest clones take up around a quarter of the sample.

Ficoll-Paque density gradient centrifugation was the method used to isolate PBMCs. This specimen comes from a study of T-cell memory formation after mild COVID-19 (TCRdb year 2021). The study in broad terms: TCR sequence clusters from the two donors were found to be largely donor specific. Two young, previously healthy adult volunteers, one female and one male, were included in the cohort. T-cell clones expanding and contracting after mild COVID-19 in two donors were tracked by longitudinal TCRalpha and TCRbeta repertoire sequencing. General conclusions and limits of the study: Contracting CD4+ clones turned up mainly in the CM and EM memory subsets, whereas EMRA was where CD8+ clones were enriched. SARS-CoV-2 specificity of the second-wave clones peaking on day 37 was not confirmed. Balanced CD4/CD8 phenotypes were observed for clones contracting from day 15 to 85, whereas a bias towards CD4+ was observed for a second wave of clones expanding from day 15 to 37. Only two mild cases were covered by the study, and larger cohorts that include severe cases with pre-infection samples were considered necessary. The detection of some responding clones in pre-infection memory suggests that pre-existing cross-reactive memory T cells joined the SARS-CoV-2 response.

V was cut back by 1 base and J by 14 bases, leaving a gap of 15 bases between them. The CDR3 runs 13 residues from the cysteine to the phenylalanine. Only the CDR3 DNA is retained, 39 bases long and in frame from the first base. Via the germline V gene (reference sequence), CDR1 is SGHKS and CDR2 YYEKEE. This clonotype was sampled from an adult woman who had mild COVID-19 (a few samples of this study predate the infection). The sample titles of this study are shuffled in the database, so cell type and time point are left out; the donor was told from shared clones. Here the chain combines TRBV5-5 and TRBJ1-4, with a tentative D gene TRBD1 over 5 matching bases. Source material: PBMCs or a T cell subset sorted from them (not recorded which). The DNA reads as follows: TGTGCCAGCAGCTTGAGTTTATGGGGCACTCTGTTTTTT. It specifies CASSLSLWGTLFF.